This is a list of T cell receptor beta chains from one sample in a study of Ad26.COV2.S vaccination and SARS-CoV-2 variants. Sequenced by immunoSEQ multiplex PCR; TCRdb stores in-frame clones only, minus some. The repertoire has over 400,000 clones, roughly 91% of them found once; the top ten carry around 4.5%. Sample: peripheral blood, taken in a trial of Ad26.COV2.S vaccine versus placebo. The receptors stem from a person between 18 and 65 years old who received the Ad26.COV2.S COVID-19 vaccine or a placebo. The CDR3 runs from the conserved cysteine through the conserved F or W. D genes are given only for firm matches. Not all rows give a size; the values are once, few, many and, for expanded clones, a class.

clone_size j_call d_call v_call cdr3_nt cdr3_aa
- TRBJ2-1 - TRBV9 TGTGCCAGCAGCGTATTCCCGGAGAGCAATGAGCAGTTCTTC CASSVFPESNEQFF
- TRBJ2-7 - TRBV27 TGTGCCAGCAGTCCGAGATTCAACGAGCAGTACTTC CASSPRFNEQYF
- TRBJ2-7 TRBD1 TRBV7-9 TGTGCCAGCAGGCCGGGACAGGGGAACTACGAGCAGTACTTC CASRPGQGNYEQYF
- TRBJ2-6 - TRBV27 TGTGCCAGCACTCTCCACCAGGGACCAGGCTCTGGGGCCAACGTCCTGACTTTC CASTLHQGPGSGANVLTF
- TRBJ2-1 - TRBV6-2/TRBV6-3 TGTGCCAGCAGTTACGTCCGGATTGAGCAGTTCTTC CASSYVRIEQFF
- TRBJ1-5 - TRBV23-1 TGCGCCAGCAGTCAATCCCCAGGGAGGGGGAGCAATCAGCCCCAGCATTTT CASSQSPGRGSNQPQHF
- TRBJ2-7 TRBD1 TRBV5-1 TGCGCCAGCAGTCGATGGGACAGGTCCTACGAGCAGTACTTC CASSRWDRSYEQYF
- TRBJ1-5 - TRBV5-6 TGTGCCAGCAGCTGGGGGCCTAATCAGCCCCAGCATTTT CASSWGPNQPQHF
- TRBJ1-6 - TRBV7-9 TGTGCCAGCAGCTTAGACAGTTCACCCCTCCACTTT CASSLDSSPLHF
- TRBJ2-5 TRBD2 TRBV2 TGTGCCAGCGGTCCAGCGGGGGCTCCACGGGCCCGGCTCGGGTACCAAGAGACCCAGTACTTC CASGPAGAPRARLGYQETQYF
- TRBJ2-3 - TRBV27 TGTGCCAGCAGTTTATCGCCCCTCCCACCGGCAGATACGCAGTATTTT CASSLSPLPPADTQYF
- TRBJ2-5 - TRBV7-9 TGTGCCAGCAGCCTCCAAGAGACCCAGTACTTC CASSLQETQYF
- TRBJ2-7 - TRBV27 TGTGCCAGCAGTTTATCCGGGGTTAATACGGGGCAGTACTTC CASSLSGVNTGQYF
few TRBJ2-1 TRBD2 TRBV10-3 TGTGCCATCAGTACAGTAGCGGGTTCAAATGAGCAGTTCTTC CAISTVAGSNEQFF
- TRBJ2-7 TRBD1 TRBV14 TGTGCCAGCAGCCAAGACCATTGGGGACAGACCTACGAGCAGTACTTC CASSQDHWGQTYEQYF
- TRBJ2-2 - TRBV9 TGTGCCAGCAGCCCGACGATGGGAACCGGGGAGCTGTTTTTT CASSPTMGTGELFF
- TRBJ1-2 - TRBV7-2 TGTGCCAGCAGCTTGACAGCTAACTATGGCTACACCTTC CASSLTANYGYTF